A selection of T cell receptor beta chains follows, all from one sample in a study of control samples from healthy donors and cancer patients. Libraries were prepared by immunoSEQ multiplex PCR; TCRdb keeps only in-frame clonotypes and omits some of them. This sample has about 120,000 clones, with about 91% found just once. The sequenced sample was blood. The receptors stem from a man aged 40-49 years in good health. The CDR3 runs from the conserved cysteine through the conserved F or W. The D gene is left open where the match is weak. Clone size is shown for a subset of rows, as once, few, many or a class of expanded clone.

j_call clone_size v_call cdr3_length d_call cdr3_nt cdr3_aa
TRBJ1-5 - TRBV6-2/TRBV6-3 14 - TGTGCCAGCAGTTACGTCAACCATTATCAGCCCCAGCATTTT CASSYVNHYQPQHF
TRBJ1-6 - TRBV13 16 - TGTGCCAGCAGCTTAGCGGTCGTCGGCCAAAATTCACCCCTCCACTTT CASSLAVVGQNSPLHF
TRBJ1-2 - TRBV14 15 - TGTGCCAGCAGCCAAGATATGAGGCATAACTATGGCTACACCTTC CASSQDMRHNYGYTF
TRBJ1-5 - TRBV7-8 18 TRBD1 TGTGCCAGCACCTCGGCCAAGGGGACAGGGGATAGCAATCAGCCCCAGCATTTT CASTSAKGTGDSNQPQHF
TRBJ1-6 once TRBV11-2 13 - TGTGCCAGCAGCTTACAGGGGAACTCACCCCTCCACTTT CASSLQGNSPLHF
TRBJ2-1 once TRBV3-1/TRBV3-2 12 - TGTGCCAGCAGCACTCTGGGGGGTGAGCAGTTCTTC CASSTLGGEQFF
TRBJ1-4 - TRBV9 15 - TGTGCCAGCAGCCTCGGTGGGGCGCTTGGGGAAAAACTGTTTTTT CASSLGGALGEKLFF
TRBJ2-3 - TRBV7-8 16 TRBD2 TGTGCCAGCAGCTTAGGCGGGGGGGCCGGCACAGATACGCAGTATTTT CASSLGGGAGTDTQYF
TRBJ1-4 - TRBV6-1 14 - TGTGCCAGCAGTGAACCAGGCTCTAGTGAAAAACTGTTTTTT CASSEPGSSEKLFF
TRBJ1-2 - TRBV6-6 13 - TGTGCCAGCCGGGACACAGCTAACTATGGCTACACCTTC CASRDTANYGYTF
TRBJ1-2 - TRBV19 15 - TGTGCCAGTAGTCCCTACGGTGCCGCTAACTATGGCTACACCTTC CASSPYGAANYGYTF
TRBJ1-1 - TRBV30 13 - TGTGCCTGGAGTGTACTGGGAGACACTGAAGCTTTCTTT CAWSVLGDTEAFF
TRBJ1-1 - TRBV30 13 TRBD1 TGTGCCTGGGCAACAGGGGGCCGCACTGAAGCTTTCTTT CAWATGGRTEAFF
TRBJ2-3 once TRBV6-1 16 TRBD2 TGTGCCAGCAGTGATCAGCGGGGTATGCCTACAGATACGCAGTATTTT CASSDQRGMPTDTQYF
TRBJ1-3 - TRBV6-6 16 - TGTGCCAGCAGCCCCCCTTCCAGGGAGAGGGGAAACACCATATATTTT CASSPPSRERGNTIYF
TRBJ2-5 - TRBV3-1/TRBV3-2 16 TRBD2 TGTGCCAGCAGCCAAGAGTTAGCGGGGGGGCTTGAGACCCAGTACTTC CASSQELAGGLETQYF
TRBJ1-4 - TRBV5-1 14 - TGCGCCAGCAGCTCGACTGCAACTAATGAAAAACTGTTTTTT CASSSTATNEKLFF
TRBJ2-3 - TRBV6-4 14 - TGTGCCAGCAGCGCCAGGGGTGGCACAGATACGCAGTATTTT CASSARGGTDTQYF
TRBJ1-2 - TRBV24-1 14 TRBD1 TGTGCCACCAGTCCGACAGGGCTTGAGTTTGGCTACACCTTC CATSPTGLEFGYTF
TRBJ2-1 - TRBV13 17 - TGTGCCAGCAGCTTATTCTCCGGGGGTGGGACCTACAATGAGCAGTTCTTC CASSLFSGGGTYNEQFF
TRBJ1-1 - TRBV27 15 - TGTGCCAGCCAACCCAGGACCGGATTCAACACTGAAGCTTTCTTT CASQPRTGFNTEAFF
TRBJ2-2 once TRBV29-1 16 TRBD1 TGCAGCGTTCGGGATTCGGGCAGGGGGCGCACCGGGGAGCTGTTTTTT CSVRDSGRGRTGELFF
TRBJ2-7 - TRBV29-1 16 TRBD2 TGCAGCGTTGTGGAGACTAGCGGGGGGGCTTACTACGAGCAGTACTTC CSVVETSGGAYYEQYF
TRBJ1-4 - TRBV30 14 TRBD1 TGTGCCTGGAGTACGACAGGGAATAATGAAAAACTGTTTTTT CAWSTTGNNEKLFF
TRBJ1-3 - TRBV30 13 - TGTGCCTGGAGTTCCGATTCTGGAAACACCATATATTTT CAWSSDSGNTIYF
TRBJ1-5 - TRBV2 13 TRBD1 TGTGCCAGCAATGGACAGGGCAATCAGCCCCAGCATTTT CASNGQGNQPQHF
TRBJ2-4 once TRBV7-9 17 - TGTGCCAGCAGCTTAGCCCCTTCAGGGGGAGGCAAAAACATTCAGTACTTC CASSLAPSGGGKNIQYF
TRBJ2-5 once TRBV4-3 15 - TGCGCCAGCAGCCCCGGCATATTTACGGAAGAGACCCAGTACTTC CASSPGIFTEETQYF
TRBJ1-1 - TRBV18 14 - TGTGCCAGCTCACCCAAAACTATCGGCACTGAAGCTTTCTTT CASSPKTIGTEAFF
TRBJ1-6 - TRBV6-5 12 - TGTGCCAGCAGACGCCCTAATTCACCCCTCCACTTT CASRRPNSPLHF
TRBJ2-7 - TRBV7-8 11 - TGTGCCAGCAGCCCGTCCTACGAGCAGTACTTC CASSPSYEQYF
TRBJ1-1 - TRBV6-2/TRBV6-3 17 - TGTGCCAGCAGTTACTCCCACACGATACAGGGGAACACTGAAGCTTTCTTT CASSYSHTIQGNTEAFF
TRBJ1-5 - TRBV4-1 16 TRBD1 TGCGCCAGCAGCCAAGCACCAGACAGGGCCTCTCAGCCCCAGCATTTT CASSQAPDRASQPQHF
TRBJ2-6 - TRBV4-3 17 TRBD2 TGCGCCAGCAGCCCGACTAGCGGGGGATCTGGGGCCAACGTCCTGACTTTC CASSPTSGGSGANVLTF
TRBJ1-1 - TRBV28 15 TRBD1 TGTGCCAGCAGTTTATATGGCAGGGGGTTTACTGAAGCTTTCTTT CASSLYGRGFTEAFF
TRBJ2-7 - TRBV7-9 15 TRBD1 TGTGCCAGCAGCATGGGGACAGGGGACTCCTACGAGCAGTACTTC CASSMGTGDSYEQYF
TRBJ2-7 - TRBV6-4 15 TRBD2 TGTGCCAGCACAAAACCGGGACTAGCGTACTACGAGCAGTACTTC CASTKPGLAYYEQYF
TRBJ1-6 few TRBV9 16 - TGTGCCAGCAGCCCCCAGAAGTCCAGGAAAAATTCACCCCTCCACTTT CASSPQKSRKNSPLHF
TRBJ2-7 - TRBV27 14 - TGTGCCAGCAGCCCGTATGGACAGTCCTACGAGCAGTACTTC CASSPYGQSYEQYF
TRBJ1-5 - TRBV7-2 15 - TGTGCCAGCAGCTTAGATGGGGCCAGGGGTCAGCCCCAGCATTTT CASSLDGARGQPQHF
TRBJ1-1 - TRBV7-8 14 - TGTGCCAGCAGCTTACACAGGAGGAACACTGAAGCTTTCTTT CASSLHRRNTEAFF
TRBJ1-1 once TRBV6-6 14 TRBD1 TGTGCCAGCAGTGGACAGGGAGGGAACACTGAAGCTTTCTTT CASSGQGGNTEAFF
TRBJ2-1 once TRBV6-5 13 - TGTGCCAGCAGATCGACAGGCTACAATGAGCAGTTCTTC CASRSTGYNEQFF
TRBJ1-5 - TRBV27 17 TRBD1 TGTGCCAGCAGTTTCAACAGGGGGAGTGGGGGCAATCAGCCCCAGCATTTT CASSFNRGSGGNQPQHF
TRBJ2-2 few TRBV5-4 18 TRBD2 TGTGCCAGCAGCCCGATGGGTAGCGGGGGATTAAACACCGGGGAGCTGTTTTTT CASSPMGSGGLNTGELFF
TRBJ1-1 - TRBV10-3 14 - TGTGCCATCAGCGGGGACAAAGTGAACACTGAAGCTTTCTTT CAISGDKVNTEAFF
TRBJ2-7 - TRBV13 14 TRBD1 TGTGCCAGCAGGTCCGGGACAGGGTCCTACGAGCAGTACTTC CASRSGTGSYEQYF
TRBJ2-6 - TRBV19 15 - TGTGCCAGTAGTATAGGGGGTTTGGGGGCCAACGTCCTGACTTTC CASSIGGLGANVLTF